The source of this T cell receptor (beta chain) is a study of CD8 T cells in Susac syndrome. CDR1 is SGHAT and CDR2 is FQNNGV in the germline V gene. This CDR3 has 12 residues. V dropped 2 bases and J dropped 3 bases, with 3 bases sitting between them. Sequencing of TCR beta, carried out with a high-throughput approach, was applied to CD8+ and CD4+ T cells from the blood. Purification of the CD8+ and CD4+ T cells relied on negative isolation, and TEMRA cells underwent FACS enrichment. It was with random hexamers that roughly 0.5 to 1 ug RNA was reverse transcribed. TCR beta CDR3 was amplified by immunoSEQ multiplex PCR. This amplification extended across 54 Vbeta and 13 Jbeta segments. One entry per CDR3 protein results from TCRdb running MiXCR on the immunoSEQ multiplex PCR reads. The repertoire includes roughly 200,000 distinct CDR3 sequences, approximately 94% of them detected once, and approximately 0.1% sits in the top ten.

Sequences were obtained from CD4+ T cells from PBMCs. The chain combines TRBV11-2 with TRBJ2-3; no reliable D call. This clonotype originated in a human donor with multiple sclerosis. CDR3 protein: CASSLNTDTQYF. In DNA form, the CDR3 reads TGTGCCAGCAGCTTAAATACAGATACGCAGTATTTT. The full variable domain, its missing parts supplied by reference TRBV11-2 and TRBJ2-3, is EAGVAQSPRYKIIEKRQSVAFWCNPISGHATLYWYQQILGQGPKLLIQFQNNGVVDDSQLPKDRFSAERLKGVDSTLKIQPAKLEDSAVYLCASSLNTDTQYFGPGTRLTVL.